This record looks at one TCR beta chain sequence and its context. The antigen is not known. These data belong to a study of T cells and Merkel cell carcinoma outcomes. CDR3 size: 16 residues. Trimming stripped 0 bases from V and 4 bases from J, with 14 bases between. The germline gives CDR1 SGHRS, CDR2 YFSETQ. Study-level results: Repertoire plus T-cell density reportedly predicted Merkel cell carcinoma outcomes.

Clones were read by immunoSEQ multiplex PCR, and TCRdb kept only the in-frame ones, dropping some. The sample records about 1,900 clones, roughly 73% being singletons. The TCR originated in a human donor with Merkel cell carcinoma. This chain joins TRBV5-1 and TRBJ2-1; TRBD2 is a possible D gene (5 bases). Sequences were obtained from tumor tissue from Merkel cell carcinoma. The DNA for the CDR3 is TGCGCCAGCAGCTTGGGCCCCCGGGGATTGTACAATGAGCAGTTCTTC. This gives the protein CASSLGPRGLYNEQFF.